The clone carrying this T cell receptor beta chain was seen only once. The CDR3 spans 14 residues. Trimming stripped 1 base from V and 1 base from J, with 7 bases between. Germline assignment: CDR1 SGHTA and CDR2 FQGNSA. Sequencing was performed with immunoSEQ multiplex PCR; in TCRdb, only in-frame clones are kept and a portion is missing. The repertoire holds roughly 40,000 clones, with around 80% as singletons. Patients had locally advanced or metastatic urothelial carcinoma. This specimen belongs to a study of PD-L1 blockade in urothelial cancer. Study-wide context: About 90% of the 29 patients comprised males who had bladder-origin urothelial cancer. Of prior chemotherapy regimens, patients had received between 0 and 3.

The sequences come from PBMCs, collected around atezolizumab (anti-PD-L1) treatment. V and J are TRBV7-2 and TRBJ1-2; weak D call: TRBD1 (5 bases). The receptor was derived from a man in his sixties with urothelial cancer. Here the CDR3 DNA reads TGTGCCAGCAGCTTAGAAGGGGTTAACTATGGCTACACCTTC. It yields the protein CASSLEGVNYGYTF.